This T cell receptor beta chain originates from a study of blood T cell repertoires in COVID-19. Across the study: Some COVID-19 samples were acute and others convalescent; all came from the United States, Italy and Spain. In each case, the material was cDNA or gDNA derived from T cells, B-cell-depleted T cells, or PBMCs.

The CDR3 runs to 14 residues. J gave up 3 bases and V 4 bases, and 7 bases lay outside the gene matches. In germline, CDR1 is SGHNT, CDR2 YYREEE (reference sequence). In the authors' workflow: Reference gene primer amplification in the assay estimated nucleated cell counts. Sequencing used immunoSEQ multiplex PCR; TCRdb keeps in-frame clones, though not all of them. Clone size and the V and J calls come from that table; the DNA yielded D and trimming. The data show about 80,000 clones, roughly 87% seen once. The sequenced sample consisted of peripheral blood. The sequence was collected from a woman of 80 years or more with active or convalescent COVID-19. This rearrangement joins TRBV5-4 to TRBJ2-7; TRBD1 matches 7 bases. The DNA for the CDR3 is TGTGCCAGCAGCATAGGGACAGCTTTCTACGAGCAGTACTTC. Protein sequence: CASSIGTAFYEQYF.